The T cell receptor (beta chain) under discussion was sequenced for a study of blood T cells in healthy people across ages. Study outcomes and limitations: Among long-lived donors, naive CD4+ cells were more numerous and diversity higher than in aged donors. Unsorted PBMC input precluded a conclusive naive versus antigen-experienced comparison. Per million T cells, the diversity of TCR beta decreased roughly linearly as age advanced.

Then a second PCR, running about 7 to 11 cycles, was carried out with a sample-barcoded 5' primer and a J-beta primer mix. Via MiXCR, TCRdb re-called the 5' RACE reads, giving one row per CDR3 protein. The sample lists about a million distinct CDR3 sequences, around two fifths occurring once. Collection of ten milliliters of peripheral blood was performed for each donor. Turning to this clonotype: Its antigen is unknown.

This CDR3 comprises 13 residues. This clonotype was obtained from a young man in good health. The chain links TRBV12-3 or TRBV12-4 to TRBJ2-1; maybe TRBD1 (5 bases). The J call may be incorrect, as the DNA end agrees better with TRBJ2-7. The sequenced sample consisted of blood. The DNA of the CDR3 is TGTGCCAGCAGTTTTCAGGGTCCCAATGAGCAGTACTTC. Translation: CASSFQGPNEQYF.